This entry describes one TCR beta chain. Its antigen is unknown. The J segment lost 0 bases and the V segment lost 3 bases, leaving 11 bases of the junction unmatched. CDR3 length: 19 amino acids. CDR1 is SGDLS and CDR2 is YYNGEE in the germline V gene. TCRdb fed the 5' RACE reads into MiXCR, producing one record per CDR3 protein. Among 28,000 or so distinct CDR3 sequences listed, roughly 13% were seen once. Time point described: sample taken at primary tumor resection. Whole RNA came from tumor, nontumor lung or frozen PBMC and was sequenced without being sorted. The sample is drawn from a study of spatial heterogeneity in lung cancer. At the level of the study: Averaged across combinations, each unique TCR and UMI pairing appeared more than ten times in raw reads, which were uncorrected. The study, taken as a whole, reports: There were more appearances of ubiquitous expanded tumor TCRs in blood at resection than at follow-up.

Sequencing used PBMCs, obtained at surgery. The source of this sequence is a female donor with early-stage non-small cell lung cancer. J is TRBJ2-6 and V is TRBV9; 8 bases line up with TRBD1. The CDR3 sequence is CASSGGPPGGHSGANVLTF. Here the CDR3 DNA reads TGTGCCAGCAGCGGCGGGCCCCCAGGGGGCCACTCTGGGGCCAACGTCCTGACTTTC.